These T cell receptor beta chains were read from a single sample in a study of cytomegalovirus exposure and HLA in healthy donors. Assay used: immunoSEQ multiplex PCR; TCRdb lists only in-frame clones, some missing. The table shows roughly 89,000 clones, with more than 75% occurring only once. The sequencing sample was made of PBMCs. These TCRs come from a man younger than 35 in good health and CMV-seronegative. CDR3s include the opening cysteine and the closing phenylalanine or tryptophan. A D gene is named only where the DNA matches it firmly. Some rows have no size entry. The others give once, few or many, or a class for an expanded clone.

d_gene,j_gene,abundance,v_gene,CDR3nt,CDR3aa
NA,TRBJ1-5,NA,TRBV30,TGTGCCTGGGCGGGGGGCAATCAGCCCCAGCATTTT,CAWAGGNQPQHF
NA,TRBJ1-2,NA,TRBV30,TGTGCCTGGAGTGTACCCTCGGGGGGCTACACCTTC,CAWSVPSGGYTF
NA,TRBJ1-4,NA,TRBV7-8,TGTGCCAGCAGCCGTGAGTGGGGCGTAAATGAAAAACTGTTTTTT,CASSREWGVNEKLFF
NA,TRBJ2-1,NA,TRBV10-1,TGCGCCAGCAGTGAGCCCCCAGGAGGGTTTGGAGACAATGAGCAGTTCTTC,CASSEPPGGFGDNEQFF
NA,TRBJ1-5,once,TRBV5-8,TGTGCCAGCAGCAGATCGTCCGCAACGGGCAATCAGCCCCAGCATTTT,CASSRSSATGNQPQHF
NA,TRBJ1-6,NA,TRBV6-1,TGTGCCGGGCCACGCTCCTATAATTCACCCCTCCACTTT,CAGPRSYNSPLHF
TRBD1,TRBJ2-7,NA,TRBV29-1,TGCAGAGCGGGACAGGGGTCCGAGCAGTACTTC,CRAGQGSEQYF
TRBD1,TRBJ1-4,NA,TRBV5-1,TGCGCCAGCAGCTTGCAAGGGGACAGTACCGAAAAACTGTTTTTT,CASSLQGDSTEKLFF
TRBD1,TRBJ2-2,NA,TRBV7-8,TGTGCCAGCAGGGTGGGACAGGGGGCCTCCGGGGAGCTGTTTTTT,CASRVGQGASGELFF
NA,TRBJ1-2,NA,TRBV16,TGTGCCAGCAGCCAATTTGCCGGGGATGGCTACACCTTC,CASSQFAGDGYTF
TRBD1,TRBJ2-7,once,TRBV4-2,TGTGCCAGCAGCCAAGCCGAGTCAGGGGGATCCTACGAGCAGTACTTC,CASSQAESGGSYEQYF
TRBD2,TRBJ2-1,NA,TRBV7-3,TGTGCCAGCAGCTTAAGACTAGCAGGGAATGAGCAGTTCTTC,CASSLRLAGNEQFF
NA,TRBJ1-2,NA,TRBV5-5,TGTGCCAGCAGCTTCAGGGGAGCAGGGGACCCCGGGGGCTACACCTTC,CASSFRGAGDPGGYTF
TRBD1,TRBJ2-5,NA,TRBV4-2,TGTGCCAGCAGCCAAGAACAGGGGGCGGGAAAGACCCAGTACTTC,CASSQEQGAGKTQYF
TRBD1,TRBJ2-7,NA,TRBV5-1,TGCGCCAGCAGCCCACAGGGGCCCAATTTCTACGAGCAGTACTTC,CASSPQGPNFYEQYF